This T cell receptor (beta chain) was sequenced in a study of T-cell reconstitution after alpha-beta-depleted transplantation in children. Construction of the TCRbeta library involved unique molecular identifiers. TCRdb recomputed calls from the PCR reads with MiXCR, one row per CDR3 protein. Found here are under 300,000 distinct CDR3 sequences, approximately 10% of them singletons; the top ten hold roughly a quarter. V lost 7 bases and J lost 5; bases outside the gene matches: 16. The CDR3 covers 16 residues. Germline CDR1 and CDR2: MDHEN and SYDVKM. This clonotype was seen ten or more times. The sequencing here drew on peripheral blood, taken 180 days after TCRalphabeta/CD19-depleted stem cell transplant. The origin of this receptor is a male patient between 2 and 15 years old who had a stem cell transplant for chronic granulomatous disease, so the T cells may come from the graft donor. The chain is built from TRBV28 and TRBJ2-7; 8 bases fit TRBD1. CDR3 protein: CASTLAGQELVHEQYF. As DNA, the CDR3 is TGTGCCAGCACCCTGGCGGGACAGGAACTTGTCCACGAGCAGTACTTC.